This is a list of T cell receptor beta chains from one sample in a study of regulatory T cells in long-lasting Graves disease. MiXCR, run by TCRdb on the multiplex PCR reads, gives a single entry per CDR3 protein. This sample yields some 500,000 distinct CDR3 sequences, of which about 16% are seen a single time; more than 20% belongs to the top ten. These data were likewise used in another study, on T cells in Graves' hyperthyroidism and ophthalmopathy.

Sequencing used peripheral blood mononuclear cells (PBMCs), obtained at new diagnosis, from a patient treated with antithyroid drugs. Every receptor here comes from a woman aged 40-60 years with Graves disease. Each CDR3 is given with its conserved first and last residue. D genes are given only for firm matches. Size tells how often a clone was seen (once, few, many) or the class of an expanded clone, and some rows leave it out.

d_gene	v_gene	abundance	j_gene	CDR3aa	CDR3nt
NA	TRBV3-1	many	TRBJ2-3	CASSQDGGGTDTQYF	TGCGCCAGCAGCCAAGATGGAGGGGGGACAGATACGCAGTATTTT
NA	TRBV11-2	many	TRBJ1-5	CASSRDSQQPQHF	TGTGCCAGCAGCCGTGACAGCCAGCAGCCCCAGCATTTT
NA	TRBV3-1	many	TRBJ1-1	CASSQSQGTEAFF	TGTGCCAGCAGCCAAAGTCAAGGCACTGAAGCTTTCTTT
NA	TRBV7-2	many	TRBJ2-7	CASSLIGAFYEQYF	TGTGCCAGCAGCTTAATTGGGGCCTTCTACGAGCAGTACTTC
NA	TRBV3-1	many	TRBJ2-3	CASSALDTQYF	TGTGCCAGCAGCGCGCTGGATACGCAGTATTTT
TRBD1	TRBV20-1	many	TRBJ1-2	CSAGDRANYGYTF	TGCAGTGCTGGGGACAGGGCTAACTATGGCTACACCTTC
NA	TRBV3-1	many	TRBJ1-5	CASSSSSGSPPQHF	TGTGCCAGCAGCTCCTCGAGCGGCTCACCGCCCCAGCATTTT
NA	TRBV28	many	TRBJ1-2	CASSLVGAPRDYGYTF	TGTGCCAGCAGTTTGGTAGGGGCACCTCGGGACTATGGCTACACCTTC
TRBD2	TRBV6-1	many	TRBJ2-5	CASSAPGGAETQYF	TGTGCCAGCAGTGCCCCGGGAGGGGCGGAGACCCAGTACTTC
NA	TRBV4-1	NA	TRBJ2-7	CASSLSTVLTIYEQYF	TGCGCCAGCAGCCTTTCGACAGTCCTGACCATCTACGAGCAGTACTTC
NA	TRBV30	many	TRBJ2-1	CAWSPYNEQFF	TGTGCCTGGAGCCCTTACAATGAGCAGTTCTTC
NA	TRBV6-5	many	TRBJ1-1	CASSYPTTARNTEAFF	TGTGCCAGCAGTTACCCCACGACAGCCAGGAACACTGAAGCTTTCTTT
TRBD2	TRBV20-1	many	TRBJ2-3	CSATLAGGLDTQYF	TGCAGTGCCACACTAGCGGGGGGGCTCGATACGCAGTATTTT
TRBD1	TRBV9	many	TRBJ2-3	CASSLTGGSTDTQYF	TGTGCCAGCAGCCTTACAGGGGGGAGCACAGATACGCAGTATTTT
NA	TRBV5-4	NA	TRBJ2-2	CASGLSGLNTGELFF	TGTGCCAGCGGACTAAGCGGGCTAAACACCGGGGAGCTGTTTTTT
NA	TRBV6-1	NA	TRBJ2-2	CASKDAGALTGELFF	TGTGCCAGCAAAGATGCGGGGGCCCTCACCGGGGAGCTGTTTTTT
NA	TRBV7-9	few	TRBJ2-3	CASSFWATSTDTQYF	TGTGCCAGCAGCTTCTGGGCCACGAGCACAGATACGCAGTATTTT
TRBD2	TRBV5-1	NA	TRBJ2-5	CASSPWGTSAETQYF	TGCGCCAGCAGCCCGTGGGGGACTAGCGCAGAGACCCAGTACTTC
NA	TRBV14	few	TRBJ2-3	CASSQSGDITDTQYF	TGTGCCAGCAGCCAAAGCGGGGACATCACAGATACGCAGTATTTT
TRBD1	TRBV6-2/TRBV6-3	few	TRBJ1-1	CASSEKGALTEAFF	TGTGCCAGCAGTGAAAAGGGGGCACTCACTGAAGCTTTCTTT
TRBD1	TRBV29-1	NA	TRBJ2-5	CSVVKMDRVRDGAQYF	TGCAGCGTTGTTAAGATGGACAGGGTTAGAGACGGGGCCCAGTACTTC
NA	TRBV3-1	NA	TRBJ2-2	CASSQTRVFNGELFF	TGTGCCAGCAGCCAAACCCGTGTATTCAACGGGGAGCTGTTTTTT
TRBD2	TRBV6-2/TRBV6-3	NA	TRBJ2-5	CASSYGWGGIGETQYF	TGTGCCAGCAGTTATGGGTGGGGGGGAATCGGGGAGACCCAGTACTTC
NA	TRBV12-3/TRBV12-4	NA	TRBJ2-4	CASSLEVGLAKNIQYF	TGTGCCAGCAGTTTGGAGGTGGGACTAGCCAAAAACATTCAGTACTTC
TRBD1	TRBV28	few	TRBJ1-5	CASGLTWTGSNQPQHF	TGTGCCAGCGGTCTGACGTGGACAGGCAGTAATCAGCCCCAGCATTTT
NA	TRBV11-2	many	TRBJ1-4	CASSLIRVGEKLFF	TGTGCCAGCAGCTTAATCAGGGTCGGGGAAAAACTGTTTTTT
NA	TRBV2	many	TRBJ2-4	CASSEYRGTIQYF	TGTGCCAGCAGTGAATATAGAGGGACAATTCAGTACTTC